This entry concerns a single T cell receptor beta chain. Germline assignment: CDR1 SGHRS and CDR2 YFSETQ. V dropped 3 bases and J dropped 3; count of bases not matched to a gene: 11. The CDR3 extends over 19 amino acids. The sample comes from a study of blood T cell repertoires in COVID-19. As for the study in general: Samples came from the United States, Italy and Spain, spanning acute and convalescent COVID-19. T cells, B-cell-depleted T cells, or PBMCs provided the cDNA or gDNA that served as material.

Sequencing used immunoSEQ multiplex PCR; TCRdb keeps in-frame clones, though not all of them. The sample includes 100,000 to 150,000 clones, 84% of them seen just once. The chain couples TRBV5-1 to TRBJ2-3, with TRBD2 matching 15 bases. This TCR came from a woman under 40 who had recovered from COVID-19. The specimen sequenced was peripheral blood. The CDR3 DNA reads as TGCGCCAGCAGCTCGGGACTAGCGGGAGGTACTGGGGGAACAGATACGCAGTATTTT. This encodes CASSSGLAGGTGGTDTQYF.